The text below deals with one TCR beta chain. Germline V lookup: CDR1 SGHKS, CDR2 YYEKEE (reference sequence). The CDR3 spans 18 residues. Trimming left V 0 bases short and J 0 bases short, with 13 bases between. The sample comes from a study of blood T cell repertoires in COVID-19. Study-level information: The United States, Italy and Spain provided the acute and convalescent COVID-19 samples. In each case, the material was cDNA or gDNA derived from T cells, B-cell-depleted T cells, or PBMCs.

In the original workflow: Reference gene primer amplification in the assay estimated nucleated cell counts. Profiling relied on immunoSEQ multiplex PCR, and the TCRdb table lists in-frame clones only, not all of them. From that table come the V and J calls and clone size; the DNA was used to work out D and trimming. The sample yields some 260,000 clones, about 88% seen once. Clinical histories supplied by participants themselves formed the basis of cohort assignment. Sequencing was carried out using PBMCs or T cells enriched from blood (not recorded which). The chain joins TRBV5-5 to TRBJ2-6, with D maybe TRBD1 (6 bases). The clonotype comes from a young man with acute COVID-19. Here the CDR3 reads CASSLAGTLNSGANVLTF. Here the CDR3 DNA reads TGTGCCAGCAGCTTGGCTGGGACACTCAACTCTGGGGCCAACGTCCTGACTTTC.